The subject of this entry is one TCR beta chain. Its antigen remains unknown. V trimming: 5 bases; J trimming: 5 bases; junction bases outside the gene matches: 4. The germline V gene encodes CDR1 SGHRS and CDR2 YFSETQ. The CDR3 spans 14 residues. The data originate from a study of post-analysis software for immune sequencing data. Study outcomes and limitations: Patients showed TRBV5-6, TRBV5-1 and TRBV20-1 among five TRBV segments more frequent than in controls.

Carried by the TCR beta cDNA libraries were unique molecular identifiers. TCRdb reprocessed the PCR reads via MiXCR and lists one record per CDR3 protein. This sample carries roughly 620,000 distinct CDR3 sequences, about 40% of them seen once, and the ten largest clones take more than 1.5%. Sequenced: blood. V is TRBV5-1 and J is TRBJ2-1; TRBD2 agrees at 10 bases. The sequence was obtained from a girl between 5 and 17 years old with multiple sclerosis. CDR3 in amino acids: CASRGTSANNEQFF. The DNA of the CDR3 is TGCGCCAGCAGAGGGACTAGCGCCAACAATGAGCAGTTCTTC.